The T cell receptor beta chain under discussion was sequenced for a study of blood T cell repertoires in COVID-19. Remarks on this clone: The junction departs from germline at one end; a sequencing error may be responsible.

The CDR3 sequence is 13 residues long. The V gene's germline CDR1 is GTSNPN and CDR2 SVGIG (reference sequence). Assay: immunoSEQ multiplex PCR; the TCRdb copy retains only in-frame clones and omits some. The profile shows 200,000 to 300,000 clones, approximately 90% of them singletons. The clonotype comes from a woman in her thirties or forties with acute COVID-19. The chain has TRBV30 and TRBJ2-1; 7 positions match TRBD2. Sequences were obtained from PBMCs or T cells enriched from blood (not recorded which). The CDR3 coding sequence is TGTGCCGGGAGGACTAGCTCCTACAATGAGCAGTTCTTC. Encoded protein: CAGRTSSYNEQFF.